Shown below are 10 T cell receptor beta chains from a single sample sequenced in a study of T cell responses to AZD1222 COVID-19 vaccine. Profiling relied on immunoSEQ multiplex PCR, and the TCRdb table lists in-frame clones only, not all of them. The sample records 40,000 to 45,000 clones, approximately 83% being singletons. The input for sequencing was peripheral blood, taken on day 0 of AZD1222 vaccination. Receptors originate from an adult in good health.

This clone was recorded once. V usage is TRBV24-1 and J usage is TRBJ1-5; the match to TRBD1 covers 10 bases. The V gene end was trimmed by 9 bases and the J gene end by 5 bases; junction bases not matched to a gene: 0. The CDR3 totals 12 residues. CDR1 and CDR2 from the germline V gene are KGHDR and SFDVKD. The CDR3 nucleotides are TGTGCCACCGGGACAGGGGATCAGCCCCAGCATTTT. Translating gives CATGTGDQPQHF.

The rearrangement joins TRBV25-1 to TRBJ1-4; a weak D match, TRBD1 (5 bases). The V end was cut by 3 bases, the J end by 0 bases, with 8 bases between. This CDR3 is built from 15 residues. The germline gives CDR1 MGHDK, CDR2 SYGVNS. The CDR3 here is CASSEGGATNEKLFF. CDR3 nucleotide sequence: TGTGCCAGCAGTGAGGGGGGAGCAACTAATGAAAAACTGTTTTTT.

The genes are TRBV2 and TRBJ2-7; TRBD1 might be the D (6 bases). The germline CDR1 and CDR2 sequences are SNHLY and FYNNEI. This CDR3 has 15 amino acids. V lost 7 bases to trimming and J lost 0 bases, with 16 bases between them. Written as DNA, the CDR3 is TGTGCCAGCATACGAAACCCGGGACACTCCTACGAGCAGTACTTC. Translating it yields CASIRNPGHSYEQYF.

V usage is TRBV5-1 and J usage is TRBJ1-6; 8 bases are a match to TRBD1. Per germline, CDR1 SGHRS and CDR2 YFSETQ. The trim removed 7 bases at V and 0 bases at J, leaving 18 bases unmatched. The CDR3 spans 20 residues. The CDR3 protein is CASALVDGQGPSSYNSPLHF. The CDR3 coding sequence is TGCGCCAGCGCCCTCGTAGATGGACAGGGCCCGAGCTCCTATAATTCACCCCTCCACTTT.

The J gene is TRBJ2-1, the V gene TRBV3-1 (or the pseudogene TRBV3-2); no clear D. CDR3 length: 12 residues. Germline loops: CDR1 LGHDT, CDR2 YNNKEL (reference sequence). Between the trimmed V and J ends, which lost 0 bases and 10 bases, there was a span of 7 bases. CDR3 residues: CASSQEWREQFF. CDR3 in DNA: TGTGCCAGCAGCCAAGAGTGGCGGGAGCAGTTCTTC.

The CDR3 sequence: CASSHTLSGTSGGVKYF. DNA of the CDR3: TGTGCCAGCAGCCATACTCTATCCGGGACTAGCGGGGGAGTTAAGTACTTC. The chain employs TRBV3-1 (or the pseudogene TRBV3-2) and TRBJ2-7; 14 bases are shared with TRBD2. CDR3 length equals 17 residues. Trimming cost V 3 bases and J 11 bases; bases outside gene matches: 15. Germline CDR1 is LGHDT and CDR2 is YNNKEL (reference sequence).

This chain links TRBV14 with TRBJ2-5; 7 positions agree with TRBD1. The CDR3 is 15 residues long. The junction had 7 bases not matched to a gene; V was cut back by 2 bases and J by 4 bases. The germline CDR1 and CDR2 sequences are SGHDN and FVKESK. This chain's CDR3 is CASSQQTGVGETQYF. Here the CDR3 DNA reads TGTGCCAGCAGCCAACAAACAGGGGTGGGAGAGACCCAGTACTTC.

The chain has TRBV7-9 and TRBJ2-7; unclear D gene. Trimming pared 6 bases from V and 3 bases from J, leaving 9 bases between. Germline V gives CDR1 SEHNR, CDR2 FQNEAQ (reference sequence). The CDR3 loop spans 12 amino acids. CDR3 amino acids: CASSRNSYEQYF. The CDR3 bases are TGTGCCAGCAGTCGCAACAGCTACGAGCAGTACTTC.

This chain links TRBV12-3 or TRBV12-4 with TRBJ2-1; the D is unclear. Trimming shortened V by 4 bases and J by 6 bases, and 7 bases separated the two germline ends. CDR3 length equals 12 residues. The CDR3 loop reads CASSWVGNEQFF. CDR3 DNA sequence: TGTGCCAGCAGTTGGGTGGGCAATGAGCAGTTCTTC.

The V gene is TRBV28, the J gene TRBJ1-3; D call uncertain. This CDR3 has 15 amino acids. CDR1 is MDHEN, CDR2 SYDVKM, per germline. The V gene lost 6 bases and the J gene lost 0 bases, with 12 bases spanning the gap. The CDR3 sequence is CASRRPASSGNTIYF. The CDR3 bases are TGTGCCAGCAGACGACCAGCCAGCTCTGGAAACACCATATATTTT.